The 14 T cell receptor beta chains given below trace back to one sample, sequenced in a study of PD-1 blockade in mismatch repair-deficient tumors. Measured with immunoSEQ multiplex PCR; TCRdb has only the in-frame clones, and not every one. There are 15,000 to 20,000 clones in the sample; approximately 84% occur only once, and more than 1.5% lies in the top ten. The sequences come from PBMCs, collected less than 25 weeks after starting pembrolizumab. The receptors were sampled from an adult with mismatch repair-deficient cancer.

The chain carries TRBV27 and TRBJ1-4; D uncertain. V was cut by 5 bases and J by 6 bases, with 10 bases left in between. This CDR3 is built from 13 residues. CDR1 is MNHEY, CDR2 SMNVEV, per germline (reference sequence). Written as DNA, the CDR3 is TGTGCCAGCAGTGTCTGGGCGTATGAAAAACTGTTTTTT. Translation: CASSVWAYEKLFF.

The chain's CDR3 is CASSLVAGGFNEQFF. DNA of the CDR3: TGTGCCAGCAGCTTAGTAGCGGGAGGGTTCAATGAGCAGTTCTTC. The chain carries TRBV7-3 and TRBJ2-1; 11 nucleotides agree with TRBD2. The CDR3 covers 15 residues. Germline CDR1 SGHTA, CDR2 FQGTGA. The ends lost 2 bases at V and 6 bases at J; junction bases unmatched: 3.

The J gene is TRBJ2-3, the V gene TRBV9; the match to TRBD2 covers 7 bases. With V trimmed by 1 base and J by 1 base, 3 bases remained unmatched. There are 15 residues in the CDR3. Germline CDR1 SGDLS, CDR2 YYNGEE. The CDR3 sequence is CASSVTGGGTDTQYF. CDR3 sequence (DNA): TGTGCCAGCAGCGTAACGGGAGGTGGCACAGATACGCAGTATTTT.

V is TRBV7-2 and J is TRBJ2-3; 7 nucleotides align to TRBD2. The CDR3 covers 15 residues. Germline trimming cut 4 bases from V and 2 bases from J; bases unmatched to any gene: 6. In germline, CDR1 is SGHTA, CDR2 FQGNSA. In nucleotides, the CDR3 is TGTGCCAGCAGCTCCCCCGGGACTACCACAGATACGCAGTATTTT. This gives the protein CASSSPGTTTDTQYF.

This chain links TRBV28 with TRBJ2-1; a possible D gene is TRBD1 (6 bases). The germline CDR1 and CDR2 sequences are MDHEN and SYDVKM. The V gene lost 8 bases and the J gene lost 0 bases, with 11 bases spanning the gap. The CDR3 is 14 amino acids. CDR3 residues: CASVWTDSYNEQFF. Written as DNA, the CDR3 is TGTGCCAGCGTTTGGACAGACTCCTACAATGAGCAGTTCTTC.

This clone was found once. The chain recombines TRBV5-1 with TRBJ1-4; no reliable D call. CDR1 and CDR2 (germline): SGHRS, YFSETQ. CDR3 length: 13 amino acids. V lost 0 bases and J 6 bases, leaving 6 bases between the germline ends. CDR3 coding DNA: TGCGCCAGCAGCTTGGACTCCTATGAAAAACTGTTTTTT. Translating it yields CASSLDSYEKLFF.

This chain connects TRBV18 to TRBJ2-7; 9 bases agree with TRBD1. Unmatched junction bases numbered 18, after V lost 5 bases and J lost 1 base. Germline values: CDR1 KGHSH, CDR2 LQKENI. The length of the CDR3 is 19 residues. The CDR3 protein is CASSLNTGTGNPLSYEQYF. The CDR3 DNA reads as TGTGCCAGCTCATTGAATACCGGGACAGGGAACCCCCTGTCCTACGAGCAGTACTTC.

V is TRBV18 and J is TRBJ2-7; 9 bases map to TRBD2. This CDR3 has 17 amino acids. Trimming took 2 bases from V and 4 from J; bases not matched to a gene: 12. Germline-derived CDR1 and CDR2 are KGHSH and LQKENI. CDR3 amino acids: CASSPEGIRLADYEQYF. The CDR3 bases are TGTGCCAGCTCACCAGAGGGTATACGACTAGCGGATTACGAGCAGTACTTC. Drawing the rest from reference TRBV18 and TRBJ2-7, the complete variable domain is NAGVMQNPRHLVRRRGQEARLRCSPMKGHSHVYWYRQLPEEGLKFMVYLQKENIIDESGMPKERFSAEFPKEGPSILRIQQVVRGDSAAYFCASSPEGIRLADYEQYFGPGTRLTVT.

This chain connects TRBV28 to TRBJ2-1; tentatively, D is TRBD2 (6 bases). The V end was cut by 5 bases, the J end by 0 bases, with 11 bases between. CDR3 length: 15 amino acids. Germline V gene lookup returns CDR1 MDHEN and CDR2 SYDVKM. In DNA form, the CDR3 reads TGTGCCAGCAGTCTTAGCGGCAGCTCCTACAATGAGCAGTTCTTC. Translating it yields CASSLSGSSYNEQFF.

The chain is built from TRBV5-1 and TRBJ2-5; TRBD1 agrees at 9 bases. Losses at the gene ends were 2 bases for V and 2 bases for J; bases not matched to a gene: 1. In germline, CDR1 is SGHRS, CDR2 YFSETQ. CDR3 length: 14 amino acids. CDR3 sequence reads: CASSFGTGQETQYF. CDR3 bases: TGCGCCAGCAGCTTCGGGACAGGGCAAGAGACCCAGTACTTC.

This chain links TRBV28 with TRBJ2-7, with a weak D call TRBD1 (6 bases). This CDR3 is 13 amino acids long. Germline CDR1 MDHEN, CDR2 SYDVKM. Trimming took 6 bases from V and 2 from J, leaving 11 bases between them. CDR3 sequence: CASRTGLAYEQYF. In DNA form, the CDR3 reads TGTGCCAGCAGAACAGGGTTAGCCTACGAGCAGTACTTC. The full variable domain, rest sourced from reference TRBV28 and TRBJ2-7, is DVKVTQSSRYLVKRTGEKVFLECVQDMDHENMFWYRQDPGLGLRLIYFSYDVKMKEKGDIPEGYSVSREKKERFSLILESASTNQTSMYLCASRTGLAYEQYFGPGTRLTVT.

J is TRBJ1-6 and V is TRBV21-1; the table gives TRBD1 as D, unverified against the DNA. TRBV21-1 is assigned pseudogene status. The CDR3 is 19 amino acids. CDR3 in amino acids: CASSKDREGGRAGNSPLHF. CDR3 nucleotides: TGTGCCAGCAGCAAAGACAGGGAAGGCGGCAGGGCGGGTAATTCACCCCTCCACTTT.

J is TRBJ1-2 and V is TRBV28, with TRBD1 identical over 9 bases. The CDR3 has 14 amino acids. CDR1 MDHEN and CDR2 SYDVKM come from the germline V gene. The V gene end was trimmed by 2 bases and the J gene end by 7 bases; junction bases not matched to a gene: 5. The CDR3 here is CASSLGTGTSGYTF. The CDR3 coding sequence is TGTGCCAGCAGTTTAGGGACAGGGACCAGTGGCTACACCTTC.

The chain combines TRBV5-4 with TRBJ1-2, with a tentative D call TRBD1 (5 bases). Trimming shortened V by 6 bases and J by 7 bases, and 22 bases separated the two germline ends. The CDR3 sequence is 15 residues long. Germline V gene sequence: CDR1 SGHNT, CDR2 YYREEE (reference sequence). The CDR3 DNA reads TGTGCCAGCACTCTAGTGGGGCAGGGTCTGCGTGGCTACACCTTC. It is translated as CASTLVGQGLRGYTF.